The 9 T cell receptor beta chains given below trace back to one sample, sequenced in a study of tumor-infiltrating lymphocytes in primary liver carcinoma. Investigators took RNA and DNA out together from roughly 20-30 mg of unsorted bulk tissue. Starting material of about 450 ng total RNA yielded TCR beta cDNA via a constant-region primer. Modified slightly, ARM-PCR produced TCR beta libraries over three nested multiplex PCR rounds. The first two PCR rounds used TRBV1-TRBV30 primers with a Cbeta primer, approximately 9 cycles each. One entry per CDR3 protein, called by TCRdb with MiXCR from the multiplex PCR reads. Of roughly 120,000 distinct CDR3 sequences in the sample, less than 80% were seen once. Sequenced sample: liver tumor tissue from sampling region 1. Subset in this sample: tumor region T1, superior pole. Receptor source: a woman aged 60-75 years with primary liver carcinoma and hepatitis B virus infection.

Worth noting for this clonotype: One end of the junction does not line up with germline, which may come from a read error. V is TRBV11-2 and J is TRBJ2-2, with a tentative D call TRBD2 (6 bases). The CDR3 runs to 15 residues. CDR1 and CDR2 from the germline V gene are SGHAT and FQNNGV. DNA of the CDR3: TGTGCCAGCAGCTTAGAAGATAGCGTGGCCGGGGGGCTGTTTTTT. Translated: CASSLEDSVAGGLFF.

Of note for this clonotype: The germline gene is not matched at one end of the junction; a read error may be the cause. V usage is TRBV4-2 and J usage is TRBJ2-1; 9 bases map to TRBD2. This CDR3 is built from 16 residues. Germline CDR1 LGHNA, CDR2 YNFKEQ. CDR3 in amino acids: CASRQEPGLAAMEQFF. CDR3 sequence (DNA): TGTGCCAGCAGGCAAGAACCGGGACTAGCAGCCATGGAGCAGTTCTTT.

With respect to this clonotype: No conserved phenylalanine or tryptophan is present at the end of the CDR3, so a read error is the likely explanation. The chain carries TRBV28 and TRBJ1-1; 8 bases align to TRBD1. The V segment lost 6 bases and the J segment 5 bases; nucleotides outside the gene matches: 8. Germline assignment: CDR1 MDHEN and CDR2 SYDVKM. The CDR3 is 14 residues long. CDR3 loop: CASSTGGTVTEAFI. CDR3 sequence (DNA): TGTGCCAGCAGCACAGGGGGAACGGTGACTGAAGCTTTCATT.

In its sample, this clonotype was seen a few times. The genes are TRBV28 and TRBJ2-2, with TRBD2 matching over 9 bases. V dropped 8 bases and J dropped 7; count of bases not matched to a gene: 11. The CDR3 loop spans 15 amino acids. Germline V CDR1 and CDR2: MDHEN, SYDVKM. The CDR3 reads CASGQAGGVIGELFF. Here the CDR3 DNA reads TGTGCCAGCGGGCAAGCGGGAGGTGTGATCGGGGAGCTGTTTTTT.

With regard to this clonotype: At one end, the junction sequence differs from germline, possibly due to a read error. The chain carries TRBV11-2 and TRBJ2-2, with TRBD2 as a possible D gene (7 bases). Germline loops: CDR1 SGHAT, CDR2 FQNNGV. The CDR3 is 15 amino acids. The CDR3 DNA reads as TGTGCCAGCAGCTTAGAGTCAGGGTTCACCGGGGGGCTGTTCTTT. Protein product: CASSLESGFTGGLFF.

The V gene is TRBV5-6, the J gene TRBJ2-1; weak D call: TRBD2 (6 bases). V was clipped by 4 bases and J by 8 bases, with 16 bases between them. The CDR3 runs to 14 residues. Germline V gene data show CDR1 as SGHDT and CDR2 as YYEEEE. This CDR3 reads CASSLGLKEDEQFF. The CDR3 DNA reads TGTGCCAGCAGCCTGGGACTTAAAGAGGATGAGCAGTTCTTC.

This clonotype was detected once. Germline is not matched at one junction end, which may reflect a read error. This rearrangement joins TRBV5-5 to TRBJ2-5, with D perhaps matching TRBD2 (5 bases). Germline V CDR1 and CDR2: SGHKS, YYEKEE (reference sequence). The CDR3 length is 15 residues. The CDR3 DNA is TGTGCCAGTAGCTTTGGACTCATGAATCAAGAGATCCAGTACTTC. It specifies CASSFGLMNQEIQYF.

Concerning this clonotype: Relative to the germline gene, one junction end is altered; a read error may explain this. The rearrangement links TRBV11-2 to TRBJ1-1; 7 bases fit TRBD1. CDR3 length: 16 amino acids. In germline, CDR1 is SGHAT, CDR2 FQNNGV. CDR3 residues: CASSSGGGAGKTGAFF. The CDR3 nucleotides read TGTGCCAGCAGCTCAGGGGGGGGCGCAGGAAAAACTGGAGCTTTCTTT.

Worth noting for this clonotype: A read error may explain this, as a much larger clone is one base away. The rearrangement links TRBV6-5 to TRBJ2-7; D is unresolved. The length of the CDR3 is 14 residues. From germline, CDR1 is MNHEY and CDR2 SVGAGI. The CDR3: CASSQTSRAYEHYF. DNA for the CDR3: TGTGCCAGCAGCCAGACGAGTAGAGCCTACGAGCATTACTTC.